The T cell receptor (beta chain) under discussion was sequenced for a study of blood T cell repertoires in COVID-19 (dated by TCRdb to 2018 to 2021). Looking at the study overall: The collaborator samples originated in the United States, Italy and Spain and spanned the acute and convalescent phases of COVID-19. The material from the prospective study consisted of cDNA or gDNA derived from T cells, B-cell-depleted T cells, or PBMCs. Deeply sampled blood TCRbeta repertoires from subjects exposed to, actively infected with, or recovered from COVID-19 were included in the dataset. The repertoires were made available in a free public database intended to serve as a resource for research on the immune response to SARS-CoV-2. Samples came from the ongoing ImmuneRACE study (first 160 participants) plus 1,254 subjects from 6 global collaborators. Sample metadata almost always included a de-identified subject ID, COVID-19 status, age in years and sex. HLA class I and class II types, where available, came from metadata supplied by the sample provider rather than from assay-based typing.

A second Seattle source provided samples from volunteer blood donors who had recovered from COVID-19. Each collaborating institution followed its own protocols to collect whole blood in K2EDTA tubes. For TCRbeta analysis, collaborators shipped samples in one of three forms: frozen whole blood, isolated PBMCs, or DNA extracted from either of those sample types. TCRbeta CDR3 regions were amplified from genomic DNA using the immunoSEQ Assay, a bias-controlled multiplex PCR. The authors processed their data as follows. Within the assay, amplification of reference gene primers was used to estimate how many nucleated cells each sample contained. To quantify the absolute abundance of each unique TCRbeta CDR3 rearrangement, sequence reads were collapsed and filtered. For each sample, productive Simpson clonality was calculated as the square root of Simpson's diversity index over productive rearrangements. The immuneACCESS repertoire file appears here via TCRdb, limited to in-frame rearrangements. These files lack a portion of the clones; in checked studies, under half of the deficit traces to unresolved V genes, and the cause of the others is not known. V and J calls and clone size are as listed in that table; D and trimming were resolved from the DNA. In this sample the table shows some 250,000 clones, around 90% of which occur a single time. 7.2% of the sample is held by the ten biggest clonotypes.

A remark on this clone: Its antigen specificity is not known. No base qualities exist here, and no much larger clone lies one base off it.

The investigation overall reported the following: Clinical and demographic metadata were provided uncurated, with the amount varying by source and participant.

Material for sequencing was peripheral blood. The sequence derives from a man aged 60 to 75 who had recovered from COVID-19.

The CDR3 amino acid sequence is: CASSVGQTGYEQYF. The bases read TGTGCCAGCAGCGTGGGACAGACAGGCTACGAGCAGTACTTC. The sequence is built from TRBV9 and TRBJ2-7; 7 central nucleotides agree with TRBD1. The CDR3 runs 14 amino acids, cysteine and phenylalanine included. Just CDR3 DNA is preserved here, 42 bases in frame from base 1. CDR1 and CDR2, looked up from the germline V gene, are SGDLS and YYNGEE. Trimming removed 2 bases from V and 3 bases from J; the gene matches leave 5 bases unexplained.